Listed here is a single TCR beta chain. Original handling: Scientists estimated how many nucleated cells there were by amplifying reference gene primers. TCRdb's copy holds only in-frame clones and misses some; the assay was immunoSEQ multiplex PCR. From that table come the V and J calls and clone size; the DNA was used to work out D and trimming. The sample holds around 80,000 clones; 84% are singletons and the top ten take 13%. This record belongs to a study of blood T cell repertoires in COVID-19. Across the study: Donors in the United States, Italy and Spain gave samples during acute or convalescent COVID-19. Sources were T cells, B-cell-depleted T cells, or PBMCs; the material itself was cDNA or gDNA.

The V gene's germline CDR1 is SGHTA and CDR2 FQGNSA. CDR3 length: 14 amino acids. V lost 5 bases and J lost 5, with 16 bases in between. The sequenced sample consisted of peripheral blood. The sequence came from a human donor in a cohort sampled during active COVID-19. This rearrangement joins TRBV7-2 to TRBJ2-7, with D maybe TRBD2 (5 bases). CDR3 nucleotide sequence: TGTGCCAGCAGCGCGGACTCCCGATCGGACGAGCAGTACTTC. Translated, it gives CASSADSRSDEQYF.